The source of this T cell receptor beta chain is a study of blood T cell repertoires in COVID-19. The assay was immunoSEQ multiplex PCR, and TCRdb's table has in-frame clones only and misses some. The top ten hold over 13% of the sample, which has some 180,000 clones, 70% to 80% seen once. J lost 0 bases, V lost 1 base, and 8 bases had no gene match. This CDR3 is built from 19 residues. Per the germline V gene, CDR1 is SEHNR and CDR2 is FQNEAQ (reference sequence). V is TRBV7-9 and J is TRBJ2-1; 11 bases are shared with TRBD2. The sequence derives from a man aged 55 to 70 who had been exposed to COVID-19. Sequencing was performed on PBMCs or T cells enriched from blood (not recorded which). This CDR3 is CASSLGTSGSFSSYNEQFF. CDR3 nucleotide sequence: TGTGCCAGCAGCTTAGGGACTAGCGGGTCCTTTAGCTCCTACAATGAGCAGTTCTTC.